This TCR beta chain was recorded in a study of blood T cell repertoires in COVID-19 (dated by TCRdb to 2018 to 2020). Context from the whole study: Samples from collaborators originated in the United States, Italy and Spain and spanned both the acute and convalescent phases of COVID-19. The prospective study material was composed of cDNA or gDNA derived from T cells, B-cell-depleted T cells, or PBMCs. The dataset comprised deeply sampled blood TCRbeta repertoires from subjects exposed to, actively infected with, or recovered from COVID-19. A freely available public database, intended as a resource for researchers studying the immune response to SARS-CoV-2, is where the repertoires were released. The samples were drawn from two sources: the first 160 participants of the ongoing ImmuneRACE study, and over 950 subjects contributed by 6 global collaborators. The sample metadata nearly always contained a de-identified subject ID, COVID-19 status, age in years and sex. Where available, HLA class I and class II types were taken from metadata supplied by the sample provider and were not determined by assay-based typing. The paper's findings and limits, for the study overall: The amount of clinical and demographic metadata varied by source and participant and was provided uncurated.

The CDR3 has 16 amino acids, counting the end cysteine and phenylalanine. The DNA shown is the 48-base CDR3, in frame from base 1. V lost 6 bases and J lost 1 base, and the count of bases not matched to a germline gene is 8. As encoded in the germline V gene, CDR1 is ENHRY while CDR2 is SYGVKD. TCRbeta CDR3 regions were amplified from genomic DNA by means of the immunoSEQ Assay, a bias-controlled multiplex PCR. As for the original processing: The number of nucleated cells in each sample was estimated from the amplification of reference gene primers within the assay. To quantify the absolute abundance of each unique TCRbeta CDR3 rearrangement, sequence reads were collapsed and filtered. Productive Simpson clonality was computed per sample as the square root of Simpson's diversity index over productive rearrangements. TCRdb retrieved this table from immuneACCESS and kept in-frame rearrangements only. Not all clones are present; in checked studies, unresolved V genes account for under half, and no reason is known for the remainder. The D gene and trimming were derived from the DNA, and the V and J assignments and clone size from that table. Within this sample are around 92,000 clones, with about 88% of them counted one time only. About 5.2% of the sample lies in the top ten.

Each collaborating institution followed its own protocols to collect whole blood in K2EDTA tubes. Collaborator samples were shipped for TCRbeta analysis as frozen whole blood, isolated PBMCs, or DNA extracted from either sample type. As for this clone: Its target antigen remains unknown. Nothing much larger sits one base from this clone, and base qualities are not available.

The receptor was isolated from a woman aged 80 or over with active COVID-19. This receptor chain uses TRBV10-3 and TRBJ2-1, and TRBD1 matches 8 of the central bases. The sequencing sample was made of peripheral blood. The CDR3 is CAISAGQGGSYNEQFF. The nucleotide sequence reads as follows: TGTGCCATCAGCGCTGGACAGGGTGGTTCCTACAATGAGCAGTTCTTC.